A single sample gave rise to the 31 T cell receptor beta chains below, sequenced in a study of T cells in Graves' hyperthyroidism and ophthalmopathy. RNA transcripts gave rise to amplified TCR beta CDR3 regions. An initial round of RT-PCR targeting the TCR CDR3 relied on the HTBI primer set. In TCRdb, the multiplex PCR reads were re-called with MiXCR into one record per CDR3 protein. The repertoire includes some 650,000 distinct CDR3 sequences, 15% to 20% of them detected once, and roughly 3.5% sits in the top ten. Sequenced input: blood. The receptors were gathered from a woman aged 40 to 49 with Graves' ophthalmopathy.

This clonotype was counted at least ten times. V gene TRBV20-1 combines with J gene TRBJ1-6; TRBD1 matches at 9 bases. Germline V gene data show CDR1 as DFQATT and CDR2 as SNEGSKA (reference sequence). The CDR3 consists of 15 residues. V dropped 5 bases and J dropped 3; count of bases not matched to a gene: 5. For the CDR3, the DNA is TGCAGTGCTGTACAGGGGGCATTCTATAATTCACCCCTCCACTTT. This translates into CSAVQGAFYNSPLHF.

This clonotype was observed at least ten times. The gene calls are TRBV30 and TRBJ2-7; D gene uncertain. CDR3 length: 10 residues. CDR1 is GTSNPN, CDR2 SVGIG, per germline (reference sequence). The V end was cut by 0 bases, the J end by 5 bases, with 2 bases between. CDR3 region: CAWSVHEQYF. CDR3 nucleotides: TGTGCCTGGAGTGTCCACGAGCAGTACTTC.

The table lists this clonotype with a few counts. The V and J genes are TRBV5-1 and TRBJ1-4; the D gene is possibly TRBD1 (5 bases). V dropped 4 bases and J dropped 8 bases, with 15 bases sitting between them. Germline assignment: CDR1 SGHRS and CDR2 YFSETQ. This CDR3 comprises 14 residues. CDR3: CASSVGTEREKLFF. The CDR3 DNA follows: TGCGCCAGCAGCGTCGGGACCGAGCGGGAAAAACTGTTTTTT.

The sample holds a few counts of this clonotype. This CDR3 is CASRPGLSTTDTQYF. The CDR3 nucleotides are TGTGCCAGCAGGCCAGGGCTTTCAACCACAGATACGCAGTATTTT. The V call is TRBV5-4, the J call TRBJ2-3; possible D gene TRBD1, 5 bases. Between the trimmed V and J ends, which lost 5 bases and 2 bases, there was a span of 15 bases. Germline V gene sequence: CDR1 SGHNT, CDR2 YYREEE (reference sequence). CDR3 length: 15 amino acids.

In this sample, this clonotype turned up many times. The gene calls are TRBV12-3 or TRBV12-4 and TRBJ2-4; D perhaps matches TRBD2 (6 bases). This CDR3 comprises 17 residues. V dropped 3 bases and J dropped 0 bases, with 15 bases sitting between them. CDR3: CASSFRGSGLAKNIQYF. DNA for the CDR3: TGTGCCAGCAGTTTTAGGGGTAGCGGATTAGCCAAAAACATTCAGTACTTC.

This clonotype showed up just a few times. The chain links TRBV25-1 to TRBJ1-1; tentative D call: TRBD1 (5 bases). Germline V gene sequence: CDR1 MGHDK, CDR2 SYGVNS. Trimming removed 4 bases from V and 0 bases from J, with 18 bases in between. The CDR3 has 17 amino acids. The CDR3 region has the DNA TGTGCCAGCAGTGGGTATCGGGACGCTGATTTGAACACTGAAGCTTTCTTT. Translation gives CASSGYRDADLNTEAFF.

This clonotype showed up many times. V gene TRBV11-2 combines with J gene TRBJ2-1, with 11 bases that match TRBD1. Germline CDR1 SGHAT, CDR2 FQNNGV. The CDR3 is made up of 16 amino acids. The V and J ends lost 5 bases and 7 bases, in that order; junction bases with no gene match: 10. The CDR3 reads CASSLSGQGAWNEQFF. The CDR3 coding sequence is TGTGCCAGCAGCCTCTCCGGACAGGGGGCGTGGAATGAGCAGTTCTTC.

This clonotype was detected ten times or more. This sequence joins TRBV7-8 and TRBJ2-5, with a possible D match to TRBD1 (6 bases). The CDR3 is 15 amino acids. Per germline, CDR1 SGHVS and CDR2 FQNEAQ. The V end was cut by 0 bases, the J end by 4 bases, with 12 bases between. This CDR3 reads CASSLALTGRETQYF. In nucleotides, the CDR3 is TGTGCCAGCAGCTTAGCGCTGACAGGCCGAGAGACCCAGTACTTC.

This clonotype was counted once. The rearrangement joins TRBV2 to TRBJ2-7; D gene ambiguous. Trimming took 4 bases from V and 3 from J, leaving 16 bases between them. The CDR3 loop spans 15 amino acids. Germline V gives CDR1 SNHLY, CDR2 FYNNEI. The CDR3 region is CASSVGFVPNYEQYF. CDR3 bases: TGTGCCAGCAGTGTCGGTTTTGTGCCAAACTACGAGCAGTACTTC.

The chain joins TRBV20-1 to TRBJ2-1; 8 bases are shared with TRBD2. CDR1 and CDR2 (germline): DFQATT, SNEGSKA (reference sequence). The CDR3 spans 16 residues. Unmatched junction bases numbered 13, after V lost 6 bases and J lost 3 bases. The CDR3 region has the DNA TGCAGTGCCGTCTCCGGGGGGGCGGGATTCTACAATGAGCAGTTCTTC. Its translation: CSAVSGGAGFYNEQFF.

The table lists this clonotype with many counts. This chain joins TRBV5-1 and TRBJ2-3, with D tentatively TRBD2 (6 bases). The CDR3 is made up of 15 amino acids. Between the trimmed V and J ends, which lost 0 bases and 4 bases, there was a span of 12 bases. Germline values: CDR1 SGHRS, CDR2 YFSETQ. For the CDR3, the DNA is TGCGCCAGCAGCTTGGGGGGACGGGAGCCAGATACGCAGTATTTT. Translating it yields CASSLGGREPDTQYF.

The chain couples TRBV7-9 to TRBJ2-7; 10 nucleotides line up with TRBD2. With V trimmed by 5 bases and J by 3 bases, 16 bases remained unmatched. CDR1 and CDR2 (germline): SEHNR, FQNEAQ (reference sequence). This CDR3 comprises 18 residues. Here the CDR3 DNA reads TGTGCCAGCAGCGGCGCAGGGGTGGCTAGCGGGGGATTCTACGAGCAGTACTTC. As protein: CASSGAGVASGGFYEQYF. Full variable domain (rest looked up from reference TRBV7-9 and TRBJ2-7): DTGVSQNPRHKITKRGQNVTFRCDPISEHNRLYWYRQTLGQGPEFLTYFQNEAQLEKSRLLSDRFSAERPKGSFSTLEIQRTEQGDSAMYLCASSGAGVASGGFYEQYFGPGTRLTVT.

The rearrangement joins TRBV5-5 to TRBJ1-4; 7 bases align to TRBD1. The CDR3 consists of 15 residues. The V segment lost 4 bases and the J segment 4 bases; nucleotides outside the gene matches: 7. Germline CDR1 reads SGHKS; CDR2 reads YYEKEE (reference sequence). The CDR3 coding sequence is TGTGCCAGCAGCCGAGAGGACAGGAGTAATGAAAAACTGTTTTTT. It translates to CASSREDRSNEKLFF. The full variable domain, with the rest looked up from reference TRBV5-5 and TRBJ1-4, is DAGVTQSPTHLIKTRGQQVTLRCSPISGHKSVSWYQQVLGQGPQFIFQYYEKEERGRGNFPDRFSARQFPNYSSELNVNALLLGDSALYLCASSREDRSNEKLFFGSGTQLSVL.

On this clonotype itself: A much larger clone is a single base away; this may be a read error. CDR3 protein: CASRVGAFGKLFF. Here the CDR3 DNA reads TGTGCCAGCAGAGTAGGGGCGTTTGGAAAACTGTTTTTT. V gene TRBV12-3 or TRBV12-4 combines with J gene TRBJ1-4; perhaps TRBD1 as D (5 bases). Deletions cut 6 bases from V and 10 bases from J, with 15 bases between. The length of the CDR3 is 13 residues.

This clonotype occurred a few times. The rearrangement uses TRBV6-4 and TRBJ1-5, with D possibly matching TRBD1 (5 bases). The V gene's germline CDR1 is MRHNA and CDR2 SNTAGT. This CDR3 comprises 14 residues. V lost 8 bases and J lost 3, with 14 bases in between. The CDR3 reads CASWGTVPNQPQHF. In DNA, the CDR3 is TGTGCCAGCTGGGGGACGGTACCCAATCAGCCCCAGCATTTT.

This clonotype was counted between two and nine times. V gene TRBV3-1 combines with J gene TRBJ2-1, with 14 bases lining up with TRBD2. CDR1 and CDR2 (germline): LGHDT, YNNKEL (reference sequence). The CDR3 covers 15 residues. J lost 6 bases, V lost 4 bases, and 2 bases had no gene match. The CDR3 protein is CASSRLAGGLNEQFF. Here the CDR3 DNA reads TGTGCCAGCAGCCGACTAGCGGGAGGGCTCAATGAGCAGTTCTTC.

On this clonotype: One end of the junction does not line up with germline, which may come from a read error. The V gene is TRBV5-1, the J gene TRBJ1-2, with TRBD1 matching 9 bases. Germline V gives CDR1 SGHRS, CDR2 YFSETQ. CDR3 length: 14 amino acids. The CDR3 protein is CANSPPTGGYGYTF. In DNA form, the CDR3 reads TGCGCCAACAGCCCACCGACAGGGGGCTATGGCTACACCTTC.

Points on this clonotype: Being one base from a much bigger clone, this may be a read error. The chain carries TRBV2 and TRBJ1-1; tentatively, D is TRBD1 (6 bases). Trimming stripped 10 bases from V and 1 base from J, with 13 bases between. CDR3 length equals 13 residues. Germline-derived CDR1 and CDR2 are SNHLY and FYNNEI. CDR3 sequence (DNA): TGTGCCACCAGGGCGGACAGGAACACTGAAGCTTTCTTT. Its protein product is CATRADRNTEAFF.

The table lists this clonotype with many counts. Here the CDR3 DNA reads TGTGCCAGCTCACCGGGGAATAGGCAGCCCCAGCATTTT. Amino acids: CASSPGNRQPQHF. The chain uses TRBV18 and TRBJ1-5; D remains ambiguous. Per germline, CDR1 KGHSH and CDR2 LQKENI. The CDR3 sequence is 13 residues long. Trimming cost V 3 bases and J 7 bases, with 10 bases left between them.

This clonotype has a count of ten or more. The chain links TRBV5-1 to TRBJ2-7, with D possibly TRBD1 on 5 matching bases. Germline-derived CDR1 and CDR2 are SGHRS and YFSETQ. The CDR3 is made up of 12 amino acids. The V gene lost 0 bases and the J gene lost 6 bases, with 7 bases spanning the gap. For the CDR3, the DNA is TGCGCCAGCAGCTTGGAGGGGTTCGAGCAGTACTTC. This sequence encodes CASSLEGFEQYF.

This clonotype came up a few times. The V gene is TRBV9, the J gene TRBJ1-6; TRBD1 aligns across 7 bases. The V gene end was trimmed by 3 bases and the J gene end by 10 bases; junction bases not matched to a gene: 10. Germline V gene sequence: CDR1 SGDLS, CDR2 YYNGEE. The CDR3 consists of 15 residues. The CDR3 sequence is CASSGQGFGASPLHF. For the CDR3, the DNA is TGTGCCAGCAGCGGACAGGGTTTCGGGGCGTCACCCCTCCACTTT. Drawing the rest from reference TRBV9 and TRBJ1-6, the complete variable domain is DSGVTQTPKHLITATGQRVTLRCSPRSGDLSVYWYQQSLDQGLQFLIQYYNGEERAKGNILERFSAQQFPDLHSELNLSSLELGDSALYFCASSGQGFGASPLHFGNGTRLTVT.

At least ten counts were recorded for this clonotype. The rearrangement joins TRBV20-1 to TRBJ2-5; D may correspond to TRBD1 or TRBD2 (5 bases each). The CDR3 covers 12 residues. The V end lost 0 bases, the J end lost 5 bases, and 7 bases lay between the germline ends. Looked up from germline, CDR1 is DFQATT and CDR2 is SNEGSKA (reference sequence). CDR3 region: CSARDEGETQYF. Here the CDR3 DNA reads TGCAGTGCTAGAGATGAGGGGGAGACCCAGTACTTC.

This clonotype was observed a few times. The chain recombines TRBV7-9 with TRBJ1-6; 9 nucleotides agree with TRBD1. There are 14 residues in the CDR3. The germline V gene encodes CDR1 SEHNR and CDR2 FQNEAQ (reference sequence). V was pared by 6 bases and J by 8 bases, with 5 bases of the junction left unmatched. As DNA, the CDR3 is TGTGCCAGCAGGTCGGGACAGGGTTATTCACCCCTCCACTTT. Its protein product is CASRSGQGYSPLHF.

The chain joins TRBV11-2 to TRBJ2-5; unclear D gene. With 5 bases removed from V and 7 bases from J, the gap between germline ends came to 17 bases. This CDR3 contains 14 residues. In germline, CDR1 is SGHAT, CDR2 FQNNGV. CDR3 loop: CASSALVTHGTQYF. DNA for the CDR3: TGTGCCAGCAGCGCACTGGTCACGCATGGGACCCAGTACTTC.

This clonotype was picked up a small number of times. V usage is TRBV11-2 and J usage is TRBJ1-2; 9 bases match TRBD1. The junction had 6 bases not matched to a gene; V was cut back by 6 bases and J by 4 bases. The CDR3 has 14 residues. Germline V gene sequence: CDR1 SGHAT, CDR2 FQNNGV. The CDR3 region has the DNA TGTGCCAGCAGACCGGACAGGGGCTCCTATGGCTACACCTTC. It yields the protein CASRPDRGSYGYTF.

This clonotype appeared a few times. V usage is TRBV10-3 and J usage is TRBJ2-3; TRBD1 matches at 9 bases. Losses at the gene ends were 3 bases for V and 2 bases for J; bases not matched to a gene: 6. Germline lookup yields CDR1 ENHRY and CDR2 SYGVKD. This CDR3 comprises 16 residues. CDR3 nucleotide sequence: TGTGCCATCAGTGACCCGGGACAGGGAATCACAGATACGCAGTATTTT. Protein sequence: CAISDPGQGITDTQYF.

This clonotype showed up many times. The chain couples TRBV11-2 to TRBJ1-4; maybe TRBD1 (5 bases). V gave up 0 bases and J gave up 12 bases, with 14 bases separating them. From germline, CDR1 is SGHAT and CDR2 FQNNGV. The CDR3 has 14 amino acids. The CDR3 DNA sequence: TGTGCCAGCAGCTTAGAAACAGGTCGAGCGGAACTGTTTTTT. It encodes CASSLETGRAELFF.

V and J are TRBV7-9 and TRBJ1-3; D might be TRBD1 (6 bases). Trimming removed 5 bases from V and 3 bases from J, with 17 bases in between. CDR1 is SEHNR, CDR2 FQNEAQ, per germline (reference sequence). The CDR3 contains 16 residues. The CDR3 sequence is CASSLSMTGHGNTIYF. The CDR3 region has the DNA TGTGCCAGCAGCCTATCCATGACAGGTCATGGAAACACCATATATTTT.

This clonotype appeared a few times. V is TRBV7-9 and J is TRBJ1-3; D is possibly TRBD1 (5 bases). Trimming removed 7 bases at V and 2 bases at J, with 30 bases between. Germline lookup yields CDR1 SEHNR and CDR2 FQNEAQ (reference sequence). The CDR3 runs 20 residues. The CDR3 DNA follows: TGTGCCAGCAACCCCACCTCCACAGACCAACAGGCGTTGACTGGAAACACCATATATTTT. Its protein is CASNPTSTDQQALTGNTIYF.

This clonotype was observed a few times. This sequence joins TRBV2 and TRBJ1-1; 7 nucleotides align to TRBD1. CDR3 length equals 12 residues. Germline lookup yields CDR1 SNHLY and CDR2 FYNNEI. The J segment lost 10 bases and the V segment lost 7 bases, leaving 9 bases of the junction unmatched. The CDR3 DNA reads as TGTGCCAGCAACCAAGACAGGGAAGGAGCTTTCTTT. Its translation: CASNQDREGAFF.

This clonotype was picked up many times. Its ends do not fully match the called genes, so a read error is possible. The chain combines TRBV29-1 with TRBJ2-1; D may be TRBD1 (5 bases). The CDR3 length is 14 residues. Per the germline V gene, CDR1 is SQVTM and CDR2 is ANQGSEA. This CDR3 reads CSVKDRASYNEQFF. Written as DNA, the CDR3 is TGCAGCGTTAAAGACAGAGCCTCCTACAATGAGCAGTTCTTC.